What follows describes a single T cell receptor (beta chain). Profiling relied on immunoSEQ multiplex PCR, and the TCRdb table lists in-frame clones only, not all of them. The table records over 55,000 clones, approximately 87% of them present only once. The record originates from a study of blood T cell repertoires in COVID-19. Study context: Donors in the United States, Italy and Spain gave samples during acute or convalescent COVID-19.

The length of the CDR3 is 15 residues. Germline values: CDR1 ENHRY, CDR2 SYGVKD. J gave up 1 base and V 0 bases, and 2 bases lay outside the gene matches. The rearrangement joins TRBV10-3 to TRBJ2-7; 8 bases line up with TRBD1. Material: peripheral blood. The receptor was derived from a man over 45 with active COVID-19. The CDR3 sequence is CAISESGTGSYEQYF. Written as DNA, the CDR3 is TGTGCCATCAGTGAGTCGGGGACAGGATCCTACGAGCAGTACTTC.